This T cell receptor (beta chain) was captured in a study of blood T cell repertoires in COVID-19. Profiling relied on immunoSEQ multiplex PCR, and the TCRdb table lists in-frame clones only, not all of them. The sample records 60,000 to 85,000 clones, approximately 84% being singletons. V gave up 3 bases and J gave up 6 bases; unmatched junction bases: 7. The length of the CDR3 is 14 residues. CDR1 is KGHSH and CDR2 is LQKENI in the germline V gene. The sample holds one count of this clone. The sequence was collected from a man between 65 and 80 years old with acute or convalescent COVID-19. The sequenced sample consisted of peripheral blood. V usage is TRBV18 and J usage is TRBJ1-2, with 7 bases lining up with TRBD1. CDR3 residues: CASSPPDRRHGYTF. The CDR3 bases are TGTGCCAGCTCACCTCCGGACAGGAGGCATGGCTACACCTTC.